One and the same sample provided the 23 T cell receptor beta chains below, sequenced in a study of T cells in tumors after PD-1 blockade. Using immunoSEQ multiplex PCR, the repertoire was profiled, and TCRdb retains in-frame clones only, with some absent. The sample carries 45,000 to 60,000 clones, roughly 80% recorded once. The material was PBMCs, obtained before anti-PD-1 therapy. The receptor set was obtained from a human donor with advanced basal cell or squamous cell carcinoma (not recorded which).

The CDR3 region has the DNA TGTGCCACCAGCAGAGGAACAGGGAATCAGCCCCAGCATTTT. Protein product: CATSRGTGNQPQHF. This rearrangement joins TRBV15 to TRBJ1-5; TRBD1 is a possible D gene (6 bases). This CDR3 has 14 amino acids. Germline V CDR1 and CDR2: LNHNV, YYDKDF (reference sequence). Trimming removed 1 base at V and 4 bases at J, with 8 bases between.

This clone was found a few times. This chain links TRBV29-1 with TRBJ2-2, with 8 bases fitting TRBD1. The CDR3 is made up of 13 amino acids. The V gene end was trimmed by 5 bases and the J gene end by 4 bases; junction bases not matched to a gene: 3. Germline CDR1 SQVTM, CDR2 ANQGSEA. The CDR3 bases are TGCAGCGTTAACACAGGGGGCACCGGGGAGCTGTTTTTT. Translated: CSVNTGGTGELFF.

This clone was observed a handful of times. The chain links TRBV7-8 to TRBJ1-2; D gene ambiguous. This CDR3 is 12 amino acids long. Germline V lookup: CDR1 SGHVS, CDR2 FQNEAQ. With 0 bases removed from V and 6 bases from J, the gap between germline ends came to 5 bases. CDR3 DNA: TGTGCCAGCAGCTTAGCCGCGGATGGCTACACCTTC. This encodes CASSLAADGYTF.

The rearrangement links TRBV7-9 to TRBJ2-5; D unclear. The CDR3 totals 15 residues. V lost 5 bases to trimming and J lost 5 bases, with 18 bases between them. Per germline, CDR1 SEHNR and CDR2 FQNEAQ (reference sequence). The CDR3 sequence: CASSVPSSPRETQYF. The CDR3 DNA is TGTGCCAGCAGCGTCCCTAGTTCCCCTCGGGAGACCCAGTACTTC.

The chain uses TRBV5-5 and TRBJ2-7; TRBD2 agrees at 7 bases. The germline V gene encodes CDR1 SGHKS and CDR2 YYEKEE (reference sequence). CDR3 length equals 16 residues. J gave up 2 bases and V 0 bases, and 8 bases lay outside the gene matches. Here the CDR3 DNA reads TGTGCCAGCAGCTTGGAGCTAGCAGGGAGGGCCTACGAGCAGTACTTC. It specifies CASSLELAGRAYEQYF.

The chain is built from TRBV6-5 and TRBJ2-3, with D perhaps TRBD2 (5 bases). CDR3 length: 15 residues. The germline V gene encodes CDR1 MNHEY and CDR2 SVGAGI. V lost 7 bases and J lost 2, with 16 bases in between. CDR3 sequence: CASTQGGDITDTQYF. The DNA for the CDR3 is TGTGCCAGCACCCAAGGAGGTGACATCACAGATACGCAGTATTTT.

The chain recombines TRBV10-3 with TRBJ2-7; D is ambiguous. CDR3 length equals 12 residues. Germline V CDR1 and CDR2: ENHRY, SYGVKD. The V gene lost 11 bases and the J gene lost 3 bases, with 14 bases spanning the gap. The CDR3 bases are TGTGCCTCGGCTGGCAGTAACTACGAGCAGTACTTC. Translating gives CASAGSNYEQYF.

This clone was seen only a few times. The rearrangement uses TRBV5-1 and TRBJ2-7, with D perhaps matching TRBD1 or TRBD2 (6 bases each). Germline values: CDR1 SGHRS, CDR2 YFSETQ. Between the trimmed V and J ends, which lost 0 bases and 1 base, there was a span of 8 bases. This CDR3 spans 14 amino acids. The CDR3 loop reads CASSLGGASYEQYF. The CDR3 nucleotides are TGCGCCAGCAGCTTGGGGGGGGCGTCCTACGAGCAGTACTTC.

This chain links TRBV24-1 with TRBJ2-3; tentative D call: TRBD2 (6 bases). This CDR3 contains 14 residues. V lost 6 bases, J lost 0 bases, and 9 bases lay in between. Looked up from germline, CDR1 is KGHDR and CDR2 is SFDVKD. The CDR3 here is CATSKSGSTDTQYF. The CDR3 DNA sequence: TGTGCCACCAGTAAAAGCGGGAGCACAGATACGCAGTATTTT.

The chain couples TRBV12-5 to TRBJ2-5; the match to TRBD1 covers 9 bases. The CDR3 sequence is 14 residues long. The germline V gene has CDR1 LGHNT and CDR2 FRNRAP. With 4 bases clipped from V and 4 bases from J, the junction kept 4 bases outside the gene matches. The CDR3 region is CASGSGQGSETQYF. The CDR3 nucleotides read TGTGCTAGTGGTTCGGGACAGGGTTCAGAGACCCAGTACTTC.

The genes are TRBV7-2 and TRBJ2-3; the match to TRBD2 covers 7 bases. This CDR3 comprises 16 residues. Germline V gene sequence: CDR1 SGHTA, CDR2 FQGNSA. V was clipped by 2 bases and J by 3 bases; unmatched bases: 8. This CDR3 is CASSLSGGGRTDTQYF. The CDR3 DNA follows: TGTGCCAGCAGCTTATCCGGGGGAGGGCGGACAGATACGCAGTATTTT.

The rearrangement joins TRBV11-3 to TRBJ2-7; 12 nucleotides line up with TRBD1. Trimming removed 3 bases from V and 7 bases from J; junction bases left unmatched: 7. This CDR3 is 15 amino acids long. Looked up from germline, CDR1 is SGHNT and CDR2 is YENEEA. This CDR3 reads CASSFSGQGAREQYF. CDR3 sequence (DNA): TGTGCCAGCAGCTTTTCGGGACAGGGGGCGCGGGAGCAGTACTTC.

The chain recombines TRBV24-1 with TRBJ2-3; perhaps D is TRBD1 or TRBD2 (6 bases each). CDR1 and CDR2 from the germline V gene are KGHDR and SFDVKD. V dropped 8 bases and J dropped 0 bases, with 26 bases sitting between them. The CDR3 sequence is 19 residues long. Here the CDR3 reads CATKGGPGAGGHSTDTQYF. DNA for the CDR3: TGTGCCACCAAGGGTGGCCCGGGGGCGGGCGGCCATAGCACAGATACGCAGTATTTT.

This chain connects TRBV18 to TRBJ2-5; 8 nucleotides line up with TRBD1. Trimming removed 5 bases from V and 5 bases from J; junction bases left unmatched: 13. Germline V CDR1 and CDR2: KGHSH, LQKENI. There are 16 residues in the CDR3. The CDR3: CASSERYRGSGETQYF. The DNA for the CDR3 is TGTGCCAGCTCAGAGCGATACAGGGGGTCCGGGGAGACCCAGTACTTC.

The chain carries TRBV27 and TRBJ2-2; no clear D gene. Per germline, CDR1 MNHEY and CDR2 SMNVEV (reference sequence). V was cut by 4 bases and J by 0 bases, with 9 bases left in between. There are 15 residues in the CDR3. In nucleotides, the CDR3 is TGTGCCAGCAGTTCCCTTTTAGCGAACACCGGGGAGCTGTTTTTT. Translating it yields CASSSLLANTGELFF.

This clone has only one observation. The chain joins TRBV28 to TRBJ2-7; tentative D call: TRBD1 (5 bases). Trimming took off 3 bases at V and 2 bases at J, with 8 bases between the two ends. This CDR3 has 13 residues. Germline CDR1 reads MDHEN; CDR2 reads SYDVKM. CDR3 bases: TGTGCCAGCAGTTTTCCAGGGACCTACGAGCAGTACTTC. The encoded protein is CASSFPGTYEQYF.

This clone turned up a few times. The same CDR3 arises from other DNA sequences in this sample as well. The chain uses TRBV7-2 and TRBJ2-7; possible D gene TRBD2, 6 bases. Per germline, CDR1 SGHTA and CDR2 FQGNSA. V lost 5 bases, J lost 0 bases, and 14 bases lay in between. CDR3 length equals 15 residues. CDR3 amino acids: CASSIIAELSYEQYF. As DNA, the CDR3 is TGTGCCAGCAGCATTATAGCGGAACTCTCCTACGAGCAGTACTTC.

The rearrangement links TRBV3-1 (or the pseudogene TRBV3-2) to TRBJ2-2, with D unclear. Germline V gives CDR1 LGHDT, CDR2 YNNKEL (reference sequence). V lost 7 bases and J 2 bases, leaving 14 bases between the germline ends. The CDR3 loop spans 15 amino acids. The CDR3 sequence: CASTPTRGNTGELFF. The CDR3 DNA reads TGTGCCAGCACCCCAACGCGAGGAAACACCGGGGAGCTGTTTTTT.

The J gene is TRBJ2-7, the V gene TRBV6-2 or TRBV6-3; 12 bases are shared with TRBD2. CDR3 length: 15 amino acids. The J segment lost 6 bases and the V segment lost 5 bases, leaving 8 bases of the junction unmatched. The germline gives CDR1 MNHEY, CDR2 SVGEGT. The CDR3 loop reads CASSRPTSGRGEQYF. DNA of the CDR3: TGTGCCAGCAGTCGTCCGACTAGCGGGAGAGGCGAGCAGTACTTC.

The chain is built from TRBV11-3 and TRBJ1-4; 9 nucleotides agree with TRBD1. The CDR3 length is 17 residues. Per germline, CDR1 SGHNT and CDR2 YENEEA. V shed 5 bases, J shed 5 bases, and the junction held 12 bases outside the gene matches. CDR3 sequence (DNA): TGTGCCAGCAGCACGGATCCGGACAGGGGAGCAAATGAAAAACTGTTTTTT. Encoded protein: CASSTDPDRGANEKLFF.

This clone was detected once. The CDR3 here is CASSPGEQGGSGANVLTF. The CDR3 DNA is TGTGCCAGCTCCCCAGGCGAACAGGGCGGCTCTGGGGCCAACGTCCTGACTTTC. The rearrangement links TRBV18 to TRBJ2-6; D is possibly TRBD1 (6 bases). CDR1 and CDR2 (germline): KGHSH, LQKENI. The CDR3 is made up of 18 amino acids. The V and J ends lost 6 bases and 0 bases respectively, with 18 bases between them.

The rearrangement links TRBV19 to TRBJ1-2, with 12 bases aligning to TRBD1. V lost 4 bases and J lost 6; bases outside the gene matches: 6. The CDR3 is 15 amino acids. Germline-derived CDR1 and CDR2 are LNHDA and SQIVND (reference sequence). CDR3 residues: CASSSWDRGLDGYTF. The CDR3 DNA is TGTGCCAGTAGTAGCTGGGACAGGGGGCTCGATGGCTACACCTTC.

The chain recombines TRBV5-5 with TRBJ2-2, with a weak D call TRBD2 (5 bases). The CDR3 extends over 16 amino acids. Germline CDR1 SGHKS, CDR2 YYEKEE (reference sequence). V gave up 1 base and J gave up 4 bases, with 14 bases separating them. CDR3 region: CASSLLRDRGTGELFF. Written as DNA, the CDR3 is TGTGCCAGCAGCTTGCTGAGGGATAGAGGCACCGGGGAGCTGTTTTTT.